These T cell receptor beta chains were read from a single sample in a study of T-cell reconstitution after alpha-beta-depleted transplantation in children. TCRdb redid the calling of the PCR reads with MiXCR, one entry per CDR3 protein. This sample has around 500,000 distinct CDR3 sequences; roughly 23% occur once, and the top ten carry around 14%. This sample comprised PBMCs, mostly from graft donor cells, obtained 360 days after TCRalphabeta/CD19-depleted stem cell transplant. Source of these receptors: a boy younger than two who had a stem cell transplant for acute myeloid leukemia, so the T cells may come from the graft donor. Both conserved end residues are part of each CDR3. Each record gives: J gene, clone size, D gene, V gene, CDR3 DNA, CDR3 protein. A D gene is named only where the DNA matches it firmly. A row's size may be missing; if present it is once, few, many or a size class.

j_call: TRBJ2-5; clone_size: many; d_call: TRBD2; v_call: TRBV7-2; cdr3_nt: TGTGCCAGCAGACGGGCTAGCGGGGGGGCCGGGGAGACCCAGTACTTC; cdr3_aa: CASRRASGGAGETQYF
j_call: TRBJ1-2; clone_size: .; d_call: .; v_call: TRBV20-1; cdr3_nt: TGCAGTGCTAGGATCCGGGACCTCAGTCGGGATTATGGCTACACCTTC; cdr3_aa: CSARIRDLSRDYGYTF
j_call: TRBJ2-1; clone_size: many; d_call: .; v_call: TRBV24-1; cdr3_nt: TGTGCCACTGCCACTCCATCCTACAATGAGCAGTTCTTC; cdr3_aa: CATATPSYNEQFF
j_call: TRBJ1-4; clone_size: .; d_call: .; v_call: TRBV20-1; cdr3_nt: TGCAGTGCTAGAGAAGACCCAACTAATGAAAAACTGTTTTTT; cdr3_aa: CSAREDPTNEKLFF
j_call: TRBJ2-7; clone_size: .; d_call: TRBD1; v_call: TRBV12-3/TRBV12-4; cdr3_nt: TGTGCCAGCAGTTTAGTTGGGACAGCAATGGAGCAGTACTTC; cdr3_aa: CASSLVGTAMEQYF
j_call: TRBJ2-3; clone_size: .; d_call: TRBD2; v_call: TRBV28; cdr3_nt: TGTGCCAGCAGTTTACCCGGAGCGGGGGGAGGACTAAGCACAGATACGCAGTATTTT; cdr3_aa: CASSLPGAGGGLSTDTQYF
j_call: TRBJ1-1; clone_size: many; d_call: TRBD1; v_call: TRBV27; cdr3_nt: TGTGCCAGCAGTGAGTGGACAGGGGGTAGGAACACTGAAGCTTTCTTT; cdr3_aa: CASSEWTGGRNTEAFF
j_call: TRBJ1-2; clone_size: .; d_call: TRBD1; v_call: TRBV6-2/TRBV6-3; cdr3_nt: TGTGCCAGCAGCCGTGACAGGGGCCATGGCTACACCTTC; cdr3_aa: CASSRDRGHGYTF
j_call: TRBJ2-1; clone_size: many; d_call: .; v_call: TRBV7-2; cdr3_nt: TGTGCCAGCAGCTTCTTCAGGGGCGAGCAGTTCTTC; cdr3_aa: CASSFFRGEQFF
j_call: TRBJ2-2; clone_size: once; d_call: .; v_call: TRBV11-2; cdr3_nt: TGTGCCAGCACCCTAACCTCCGGGGAGCTGTTTTTT; cdr3_aa: CASTLTSGELFF
j_call: TRBJ1-2; clone_size: few; d_call: .; v_call: TRBV12-3/TRBV12-4; cdr3_nt: TGTGCCAGCAGTTTGCAGGTTGGGGACGGCTACACCTTC; cdr3_aa: CASSLQVGDGYTF
j_call: TRBJ2-2; clone_size: .; d_call: .; v_call: TRBV20-1; cdr3_nt: TGCAGTGCACAGAGACGGGTGACAGGCGGGGAGCTGTTTTTT; cdr3_aa: CSAQRRVTGGELFF
j_call: TRBJ2-3; clone_size: many; d_call: .; v_call: TRBV20-1; cdr3_nt: TGCAGTGCTTCTAAGACCCTAGTGGGTTCAGATACGCAGTATTTT; cdr3_aa: CSASKTLVGSDTQYF
j_call: TRBJ1-2; clone_size: .; d_call: .; v_call: TRBV6-2/TRBV6-3; cdr3_nt: TGTGCCAGCAGTTACTCGATATCCACCTATGGCTACACCTTC; cdr3_aa: CASSYSISTYGYTF
j_call: TRBJ2-5; clone_size: many; d_call: .; v_call: TRBV20-1; cdr3_nt: TGCAGTGCTCCCACAGGTCCGGGATTCCAAGAGACCCAGTACTTC; cdr3_aa: CSAPTGPGFQETQYF
j_call: TRBJ2-5; clone_size: many; d_call: TRBD1; v_call: TRBV7-2; cdr3_nt: TGTGCCAGCAGCCCCCCCGGGACAGGGGGAGAGACCCAGTACTTC; cdr3_aa: CASSPPGTGGETQYF
j_call: TRBJ2-5; clone_size: few; d_call: TRBD1; v_call: TRBV7-7; cdr3_nt: TGTGCCAGCAGCTTCGGGACAGCTCTCCAAGAGACCCAGTACTTC; cdr3_aa: CASSFGTALQETQYF
j_call: TRBJ1-2; clone_size: .; d_call: .; v_call: TRBV28; cdr3_nt: TGTGCCAGCAGTTTCGACAATATCTATGGCTACACCTTC; cdr3_aa: CASSFDNIYGYTF
j_call: TRBJ2-3; clone_size: few; d_call: .; v_call: TRBV20-1; cdr3_nt: TGCAGTGCTAGTTTAAGGGTGGCGGGGAGCACAGATACGCAGTATTTT; cdr3_aa: CSASLRVAGSTDTQYF
j_call: TRBJ2-2; clone_size: .; d_call: TRBD2; v_call: TRBV10-1; cdr3_nt: TGCGCCAGCAGTGAGTCGGGACTAGCGGGAATGAACACCGGGGAGCTGTTTTTT; cdr3_aa: CASSESGLAGMNTGELFF
j_call: TRBJ1-6; clone_size: many; d_call: .; v_call: TRBV28; cdr3_nt: TGTGCCAGCAGAGAACTTGACCGCGTTTCCTCGTCACCCCTCCACTTT; cdr3_aa: CASRELDRVSSSPLHF
j_call: TRBJ2-7; clone_size: .; d_call: .; v_call: TRBV30; cdr3_nt: TGTGCCTGGAGTGTACCGGGGGCCCCGACGAAGCAGTACTTC; cdr3_aa: CAWSVPGAPTKQYF
j_call: TRBJ2-2; clone_size: .; d_call: .; v_call: TRBV12-3/TRBV12-4; cdr3_nt: TGTGCCAGCAGTCCGACAGGAAGTAACACCGGGGAGCTGTTTTTT; cdr3_aa: CASSPTGSNTGELFF
j_call: TRBJ2-3; clone_size: few; d_call: .; v_call: TRBV25-1; cdr3_nt: TGTGCCAGCAGTGAATATCGGGGGCCCAGCACAGATACGCAGTATTTT; cdr3_aa: CASSEYRGPSTDTQYF